Listed below are T cell receptor beta chains from one sample, sequenced in a study of Tregs in tolerant kidney transplant recipients. Measured with immunoSEQ multiplex PCR; TCRdb has only the in-frame clones, and not every one. Of about 73,000 clones in the sample, less than 98% were seen once. The sample consisted of CD4+ T cells from blood, taken before the transplant. The source of these receptors is a human donor who received a combined kidney and bone marrow transplant. The conserved cysteine and the conserved F or W are not part of the CDR3 here.

j_gene	v_gene	CDR3aa
TRBJ2-1	TRBV11-2	ASSFGGDPYNEQF
TRBJ1-2	TRBV11-3	ASSLGGQGAYGYT
TRBJ2-7	TRBV9	ASSRLAGGSWDEQY
TRBJ1-2	TRBV27	ASGGSFYGYT
TRBJ2-1	TRBV4-1	ASSLQGLVNEQF
TRBJ1-4	TRBV10-3	AISEGRETEKLF
TRBJ2-1	TRBV7-2	ASSLLGGTGGYGEQF
TRBJ2-7	TRBV6-5	ASSYLRGILYEQY
TRBJ2-7	TRBV6-4	ASSGIRQGSYEQY
TRBJ2-5	TRBV7-2	ASSPGLAGETQY
TRBJ1-1	TRBV5-8	ASSLGNRGRNTEAF
TRBJ2-7	TRBV6-4	ANTATGVPEQY
TRBJ2-1	TRBV14	ASSQDWGGGARNEQF
TRBJ2-2	TRBV5-1	ASSLGGGVPGELF
TRBJ2-1	TRBV30	AWSVGTSGYNEQF
TRBJ2-3	TRBV11-2	ASSLDGRGTDTQY
TRBJ1-1	TRBV29-1	SVNRGNTEAF
TRBJ1-2	TRBV4-3	ASSQGSQGMGGYT
TRBJ1-1	TRBV11-2	ASSPQGAQTEAF
TRBJ1-2	TRBV5-5	ASSPTATINYGYT
TRBJ2-2	TRBV6-5	ASRTGNTGELF
TRBJ1-1	TRBV30	ACQDRDLTEAF
TRBJ2-7	TRBV5-1	ASSSNAGTSGYEQY
TRBJ2-7	TRBV4-3	ASSQTLAGAFYEQY